The entry that follows covers one T cell receptor beta chain sequence. Its antigen remains unknown. These data are taken from a study of shared clonotypes between healthy human individuals. Naive CD8 populations comprised CD45RO-negative cells positively selected for CCR7, excluding terminally differentiated effector memory CD45RA+ cells. There were only Caucasian adults among the donors, and all lived in Nashville, Tennessee. Assay used: immunoSEQ multiplex PCR; TCRdb lists only in-frame clones, some missing. Altogether approximately 2,200,000 clones are present, approximately 94% being singletons, with the ten largest covering 1.7%. Points from the study as a whole: Non-shared clonotypes displayed generation probabilities falling below those of clonotypes present in all four donors.

The CDR3 is made up of 16 amino acids. V was pared by 2 bases and J by 2 bases, with 9 bases of the junction left unmatched. Germline-derived CDR1 and CDR2 are MNHNS and SASEGT. This chain uses TRBV6-1 with TRBJ2-7, with TRBD2 matching 7 bases. This clonotype was sampled from a man between 18 and 35 years old in good health. Some clones in this sample may be carry-over from other donors' samples. The sample comprised naive CD8+ T cells from PBMCs. The CDR3 DNA reads as TGTGCCAGCAGTGAAACCATCTGGGCGGGGGCCTACGAGCAGTACTTC. It encodes CASSETIWAGAYEQYF.